This T cell receptor (beta chain) was found in a study of T cell responses to AZD1222 COVID-19 vaccine. Whole-study findings and limits: Breadth and depth of Spike-specific TCRs rose after two AZD1222 doses. Nearly half of spike-specific TCRs reportedly target variant regions that are unmutated in the B.1.351 and B.1.1.7 variants. Among those given AZD1222, only six were seropositive at baseline.

Profiled with immunoSEQ multiplex PCR; TCRdb holds only in-frame clones, not every one. The sample yields 110,000 or so clones, approximately 88% seen once. Second-dose intervals of approximately 4 or approximately 12 weeks were pooled. Losses at the gene ends were 3 bases for V and 2 bases for J; bases not matched to a gene: 5. This CDR3 is built from 16 residues. In germline, CDR1 is KGHSH, CDR2 LQKENI. In regard to this clone: Its matching antigen is unknown.

This TCR was recovered from an adult who received the AZD1222 COVID-19 vaccine. The gene calls are TRBV18 and TRBJ2-3; 10 bases match TRBD2. The starting material was peripheral blood, obtained 28 days after the second AZD1222 dose. The CDR3, as DNA: TGTGCCAGCTCACCTAAACTAGCGGGATACACAGATACGCAGTATTTT. It is translated as CASSPKLAGYTDTQYF.